This entry features one T cell receptor (beta chain) sequence. The data were taken from a study of blood T cell repertoires in COVID-19. About the research overall: Whether acute or convalescent, the COVID-19 samples came from the United States, Italy and Spain. T cells, B-cell-depleted T cells, or PBMCs supplied cDNA or gDNA.

As originally analysed: The assay estimated nucleated cells by amplifying reference gene primers. Produced via immunoSEQ multiplex PCR; TCRdb's table is partial and in-frame only. D and trimming come from the DNA, and the V and J calls and clone size come from that table. The table lists approximately 34,000 clones, just over 90% of them singletons. This sequence originates from a man aged 60-69 years with acute or convalescent COVID-19. Sequences were obtained from peripheral blood.

The DNA for the CDR3 is TGTGCCAGCAGCGTAGTCGCAGATACGCAGTATTTT. Its translation: CASSVVADTQYF. The V gene is TRBV9, the J gene TRBJ2-3; no clear D gene. The CDR3 length is 12 residues. Looked up from germline, CDR1 is SGDLS and CDR2 is YYNGEE. Trimming cost V 0 bases and J 4 bases, with 3 bases left between them.